Each of the 2 T cell receptor beta chains below was sequenced from the same sample in a study of beta chain features in type 1 diabetes. All of the isolated RNA was reverse transcribed, so expressed TCRB transcripts were sequenced. Data came from immunoSEQ multiplex PCR; TCRdb stores just in-frame clones and leaves some out. This sample yields around 430,000 clones, of which approximately 30% are seen a single time; 0.065% belongs to the top ten. The sequencing input was naive CD4+ T cells from blood. These TCRs come from a man in his late teens or twenties in good health.

This clone was seen a few times. Written as DNA, the CDR3 is TGTGCCAGCCAGCCCGGGGGCCACAATGAGCAGTTCTTC. It specifies CASQPGGHNEQFF. The V and J genes are TRBV25-1 and TRBJ2-1; tentatively, D is TRBD1 or TRBD2 (6 bases each). The germline V gene has CDR1 MGHDK and CDR2 SYGVNS. The length of the CDR3 is 13 residues. Trimming cost V 8 bases and J 5 bases, with 13 bases left between them.

The sample holds a few counts of this clone. V and J are TRBV5-1 and TRBJ2-3; D remains ambiguous. Trimming took off 0 bases at V and 2 bases at J, with 7 bases between the two ends. The CDR3 extends over 14 amino acids. Germline CDR1 is SGHRS and CDR2 is YFSETQ. CDR3 amino acids: CASSLEKFTDTQYF. CDR3 sequence (DNA): TGCGCCAGCAGCTTGGAAAAGTTCACAGATACGCAGTATTTT.